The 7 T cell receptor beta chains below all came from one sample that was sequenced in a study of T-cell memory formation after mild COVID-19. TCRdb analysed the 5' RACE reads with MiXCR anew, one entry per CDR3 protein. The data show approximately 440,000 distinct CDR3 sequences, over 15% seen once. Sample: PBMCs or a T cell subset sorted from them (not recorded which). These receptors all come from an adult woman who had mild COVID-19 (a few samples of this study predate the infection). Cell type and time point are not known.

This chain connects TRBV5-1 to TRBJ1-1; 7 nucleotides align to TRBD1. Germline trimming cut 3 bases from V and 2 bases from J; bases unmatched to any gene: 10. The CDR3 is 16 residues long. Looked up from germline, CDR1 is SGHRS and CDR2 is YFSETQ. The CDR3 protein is CASSSTPGQRNTEAFF. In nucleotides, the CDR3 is TGCGCCAGCAGCTCCACCCCGGGACAGAGAAACACTGAAGCTTTCTTT.

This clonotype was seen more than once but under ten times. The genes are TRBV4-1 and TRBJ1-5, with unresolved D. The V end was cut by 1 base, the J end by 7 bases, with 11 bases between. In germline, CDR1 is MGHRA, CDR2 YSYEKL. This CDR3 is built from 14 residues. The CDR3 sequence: CASSQVGGSQPQHF. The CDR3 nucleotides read TGCGCCAGCAGCCAAGTCGGCGGGTCCCAGCCCCAGCATTTT.

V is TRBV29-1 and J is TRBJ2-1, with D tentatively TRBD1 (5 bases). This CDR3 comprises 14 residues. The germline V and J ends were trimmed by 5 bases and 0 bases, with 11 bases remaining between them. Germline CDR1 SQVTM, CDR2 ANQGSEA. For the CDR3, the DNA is TGCAGCGTTCGCGCGACAGTCTCCTACAATGAGCAGTTCTTC. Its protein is CSVRATVSYNEQFF.

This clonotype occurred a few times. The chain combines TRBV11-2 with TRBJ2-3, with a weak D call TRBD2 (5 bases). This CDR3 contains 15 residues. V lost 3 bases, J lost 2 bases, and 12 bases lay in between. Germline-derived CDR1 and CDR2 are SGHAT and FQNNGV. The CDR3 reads CASSLTTYYTDTQYF. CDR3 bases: TGTGCCAGCAGCTTGACTACCTACTACACAGATACGCAGTATTTT. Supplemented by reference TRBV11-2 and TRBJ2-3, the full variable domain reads EAGVAQSPRYKIIEKRQSVAFWCNPISGHATLYWYQQILGQGPKLLIQFQNNGVVDDSQLPKDRFSAERLKGVDSTLKIQPAKLEDSAVYLCASSLTTYYTDTQYFGPGTRLTVL.

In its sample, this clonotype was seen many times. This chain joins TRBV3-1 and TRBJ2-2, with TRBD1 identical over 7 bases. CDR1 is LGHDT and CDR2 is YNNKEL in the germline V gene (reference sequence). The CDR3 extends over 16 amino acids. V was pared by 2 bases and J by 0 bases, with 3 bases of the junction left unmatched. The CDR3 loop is CASSQRDSTNTGELFF. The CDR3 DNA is TGTGCCAGCAGCCAAAGGGACAGCACGAACACCGGGGAGCTGTTTTTT.

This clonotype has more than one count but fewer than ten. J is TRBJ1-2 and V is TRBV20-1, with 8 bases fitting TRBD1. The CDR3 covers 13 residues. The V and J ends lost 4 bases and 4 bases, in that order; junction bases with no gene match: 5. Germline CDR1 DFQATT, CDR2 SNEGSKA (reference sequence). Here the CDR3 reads CSAKDRVSYGYTF. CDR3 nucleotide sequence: TGCAGTGCTAAGGACAGGGTGTCCTATGGCTACACCTTC.

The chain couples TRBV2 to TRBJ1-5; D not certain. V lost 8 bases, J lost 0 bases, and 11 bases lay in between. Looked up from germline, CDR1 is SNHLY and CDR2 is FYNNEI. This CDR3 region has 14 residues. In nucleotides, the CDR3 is TGTGCCAGCGCCTCTGCCGCTAGCAATCAGCCCCAGCATTTT. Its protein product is CASASAASNQPQHF.